The rows below give T cell receptor beta chains drawn from one sample of a study of blood T cell repertoires in COVID-19. The table came from immunoSEQ multiplex PCR; TCRdb's copy has only in-frame clones and leaves some out. Among about 220,000 clones listed, 86% were seen once. The sample taken for sequencing was PBMCs or T cells enriched from blood (not recorded which). The receptors stem from a woman aged 35 to 49 with acute COVID-19. CDR3s include the opening cysteine and the closing phenylalanine or tryptophan. The order of the fields is J gene, D gene, clone size, V gene, CDR3 DNA, CDR3 protein. A D gene is named only where the DNA matches it firmly. Size is stated for part of the rows, as once, few or many counts, or as a class when the clone is expanded.

j_call: TRBJ2-2
d_call: TRBD1
clone_size: .
v_call: TRBV19
cdr3_nt: TGTGCCAGCCTCTCGGGACAGGGGTATACCGGGGAGCTGTTTTTT
cdr3_aa: CASLSGQGYTGELFF

j_call: TRBJ1-1
d_call: TRBD1
clone_size: .
v_call: TRBV9
cdr3_nt: TGTGCCAGCAGCGTATCCGGGGCAGGGGGCAACACTGAAGCTTTCTTT
cdr3_aa: CASSVSGAGGNTEAFF

j_call: TRBJ1-2
d_call: .
clone_size: few
v_call: TRBV19
cdr3_nt: TGTGCCAGTAGTATCGCCAGATCTAACTATGGCTACACCTTC
cdr3_aa: CASSIARSNYGYTF

j_call: TRBJ1-1
d_call: .
clone_size: .
v_call: TRBV9
cdr3_nt: TGTGCCAGCAGCGTGGGCAGGGCCCCATTGGACACTGAAGCTTTCTTT
cdr3_aa: CASSVGRAPLDTEAFF

j_call: TRBJ1-6
d_call: TRBD1
clone_size: .
v_call: TRBV4-3
cdr3_nt: TGCGCCAGCAGCCTCAACACAGGGGGCTATAATTCACCCCTCCACTTT
cdr3_aa: CASSLNTGGYNSPLHF

j_call: TRBJ2-4
d_call: TRBD1
clone_size: .
v_call: TRBV3-1/TRBV3-2
cdr3_nt: TGTGCCAGCAGCCTCCCGGGACAGGGGGCATCCAAAAACATTCAGTACTTC
cdr3_aa: CASSLPGQGASKNIQYF

j_call: TRBJ2-3
d_call: TRBD1
clone_size: .
v_call: TRBV9
cdr3_nt: TGTGCCAGCAGCGGGAGGACAGGGGCTAGCACAGATACGCAGTATTTT
cdr3_aa: CASSGRTGASTDTQYF

j_call: TRBJ1-2
d_call: .
clone_size: .
v_call: TRBV6-2/TRBV6-3
cdr3_nt: TGTGCCAGCAGTTACCTCCCCGGGGCTAACTATGGCTACACCTTC
cdr3_aa: CASSYLPGANYGYTF

j_call: TRBJ2-2
d_call: TRBD1
clone_size: .
v_call: TRBV5-1
cdr3_nt: TGCGCCAGCAGCCCCGGACAGGGGGTGTCCGGGGAGCTGTTTTTT
cdr3_aa: CASSPGQGVSGELFF

j_call: TRBJ2-5
d_call: TRBD1
clone_size: .
v_call: TRBV19
cdr3_nt: TGTGCCAGTAGGTCGGACAGGGGGCAGACCCAGTACTTC
cdr3_aa: CASRSDRGQTQYF

j_call: TRBJ1-6
d_call: TRBD1
clone_size: .
v_call: TRBV30
cdr3_nt: TGTGCCTGTCGACAGGGGGATTCACCCCTCCACTTT
cdr3_aa: CACRQGDSPLHF

j_call: TRBJ2-5
d_call: .
clone_size: few
v_call: TRBV2
cdr3_nt: TGTGCCAGCAGTGGAAGTGGGGCCGGGGGGACCCAGTACTTC
cdr3_aa: CASSGSGAGGTQYF

j_call: TRBJ2-3
d_call: TRBD2
clone_size: .
v_call: TRBV2
cdr3_nt: TGTGCCAGCAGTCCGACTAGCGCAGATACGCAGTATTTT
cdr3_aa: CASSPTSADTQYF

j_call: TRBJ1-1
d_call: .
clone_size: .
v_call: TRBV10-3
cdr3_nt: TGTGCCATCAGTCGGGGGTCTTATTCTGAAGCTTTCTTT
cdr3_aa: CAISRGSYSEAFF

j_call: TRBJ1-1
d_call: .
clone_size: .
v_call: TRBV6-5
cdr3_nt: TGTGCCAGCAGTCAAAGACGGGGTGAAGCTTTCTTT
cdr3_aa: CASSQRRGEAFF

j_call: TRBJ2-1
d_call: TRBD2
clone_size: .
v_call: TRBV5-4
cdr3_nt: TGTGCCAGCAGCCTCACCGGGACTAGAAATTACAATGAGCAGTTCTTC
cdr3_aa: CASSLTGTRNYNEQFF

j_call: TRBJ2-5
d_call: TRBD2
clone_size: few
v_call: TRBV6-5
cdr3_nt: TGTGCCAGCAGTTACCGTAGCGGGGGGCCCCAAGAGACCCAGTACTTC
cdr3_aa: CASSYRSGGPQETQYF

j_call: TRBJ2-1
d_call: .
clone_size: .
v_call: TRBV20-1
cdr3_nt: TGCAGTGGGGAGACAAACAATGAGCAGTTCTTC
cdr3_aa: CSGETNNEQFF

j_call: TRBJ2-6
d_call: TRBD1
clone_size: once
v_call: TRBV30
cdr3_nt: TGTGCCTGGAGTGGACAGGGAGCAGGGGCCAACGTCCTGACTTTC
cdr3_aa: CAWSGQGAGANVLTF

j_call: TRBJ1-6
d_call: TRBD1
clone_size: .
v_call: TRBV5-6
cdr3_nt: TGTGCCAGCAGCCCCCAAGGGGGGACAGTAAATTCACCCCTCCACTTT
cdr3_aa: CASSPQGGTVNSPLHF

j_call: TRBJ2-1
d_call: .
clone_size: .
v_call: TRBV7-8
cdr3_nt: TGTGCCAGCAGCGACTTCCTTGAGCAGTTCTTC
cdr3_aa: CASSDFLEQFF

j_call: TRBJ2-7
d_call: .
clone_size: .
v_call: TRBV27
cdr3_nt: TGTGCCAGCAGTCTCACTAGCTCCTACGAGCAGTACTTC
cdr3_aa: CASSLTSSYEQYF

j_call: TRBJ1-3
d_call: .
clone_size: .
v_call: TRBV15
cdr3_nt: TGTGCCACCAGCAGAGACCCGCTAAGAAGCTCTGGAAACACCATATATTTT
cdr3_aa: CATSRDPLRSSGNTIYF

j_call: TRBJ1-2
d_call: TRBD1
clone_size: few
v_call: TRBV27
cdr3_nt: TGTGCCAGCAGTCCTCAGGGGGCTGTTTATGGCTACACCTTC
cdr3_aa: CASSPQGAVYGYTF

j_call: TRBJ2-7
d_call: TRBD1
clone_size: .
v_call: TRBV7-3
cdr3_nt: TGTGCCAGCAGCTCCGACTGGACAGGGAGGACCTACGAGCAGTACTTC
cdr3_aa: CASSSDWTGRTYEQYF

j_call: TRBJ1-1
d_call: .
clone_size: .
v_call: TRBV7-8
cdr3_nt: TGTGCCAGCAGCTCACCCACAGGGAACACTGAAGCTTTCTTT
cdr3_aa: CASSSPTGNTEAFF

j_call: TRBJ2-5
d_call: .
clone_size: .
v_call: TRBV7-6
cdr3_nt: TGTGCCAGCAGCTTAGGTCCAGGGCTCCAAGAGACCCAGTACTTC
cdr3_aa: CASSLGPGLQETQYF

j_call: TRBJ1-6
d_call: TRBD1
clone_size: once
v_call: TRBV5-1
cdr3_nt: TGCGCCAGCAGCCCGGTCCCGGGACAGGGGCGACTTTTAGATTCACCCCTCCACTTT
cdr3_aa: CASSPVPGQGRLLDSPLHF